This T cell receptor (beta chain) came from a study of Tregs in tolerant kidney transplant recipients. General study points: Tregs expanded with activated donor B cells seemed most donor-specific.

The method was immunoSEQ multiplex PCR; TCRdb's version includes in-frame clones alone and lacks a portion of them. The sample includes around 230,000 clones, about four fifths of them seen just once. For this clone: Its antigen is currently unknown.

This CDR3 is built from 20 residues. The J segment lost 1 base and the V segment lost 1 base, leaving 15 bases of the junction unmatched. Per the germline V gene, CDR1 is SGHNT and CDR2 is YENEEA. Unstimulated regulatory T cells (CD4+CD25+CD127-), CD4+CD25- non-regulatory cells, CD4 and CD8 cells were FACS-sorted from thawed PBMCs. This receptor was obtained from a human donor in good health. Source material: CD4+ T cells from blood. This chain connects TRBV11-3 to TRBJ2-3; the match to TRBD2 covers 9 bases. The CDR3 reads CASSLGPRWREGLGTDTQYF. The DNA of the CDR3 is TGTGCCAGCAGCTTAGGGCCCCGGTGGCGGGAGGGCCTCGGCACAGATACGCAGTATTTT.